One TCR beta chain is described in this entry. The antigen is undetermined. Findings of the study overall: Tumor memory CD4+ T cell TCR gene usage clustered with blood and lymph node memory CD4+ cells and lymph node naive CD4+ cells. Greatest tumor Treg TCR overlap was with tumor naive CD4+ cells.

The germline V and J ends were trimmed by 4 bases and 2 bases, with 10 bases remaining between them. Germline V gives CDR1 KGHDR, CDR2 SFDVKD. This CDR3 spans 14 amino acids. Purified naive CD4+ T cells were depleted of CD25+ Tregs. Constant-region reverse primers amplified full-length variable regions, followed by semi-nested Nested Universal Primer A PCR. TCRdb independently ran MiXCR on the 5' RACE reads; one entry per CDR3 protein. The profile shows around 50,000 distinct CDR3 sequences, about 15% of them singletons. Input material: naive CD4+ T cells sorted from blood. Subset defined: naive CD4+ T cells, CD4+CD45RA+CD25-. The J gene is TRBJ1-1, the V gene TRBV24-1, with D perhaps matching TRBD1 (6 bases). This receptor was obtained from a female donor with breast cancer. CDR3 DNA: TGTGCCACCAGTGAGCACAGGGATAACACTGAAGCTTTCTTT. Amino acids: CATSEHRDNTEAFF.